The 30 T cell receptor beta chains presented below share a single source sample, sequenced in a study of cytomegalovirus exposure and HLA in healthy donors. This PCR relied on a set of 60 Vbeta primers and 13 Jbeta primers. Libraries were prepared by immunoSEQ multiplex PCR; TCRdb keeps only in-frame clonotypes and omits some of them. The data show roughly 140,000 clones, over 60% seen once. Sequenced sample: PBMCs. These TCRs come from a woman in her 30s in good health and CMV-seropositive.

The J gene is TRBJ1-1, the V gene TRBV5-1; 10 bases agree with TRBD1. The length of the CDR3 is 14 residues. The germline V gene has CDR1 SGHRS and CDR2 YFSETQ. V trimming: 5 bases; J trimming: 4 bases; junction bases outside the gene matches: 5. The CDR3 sequence: CASRGQGSSTEAFF. CDR3 nucleotide sequence: TGCGCCAGCAGGGGACAGGGGAGCTCCACTGAAGCTTTCTTT.

The genes are TRBV19 and TRBJ1-1, with D perhaps matching TRBD1 (6 bases). Germline V lookup: CDR1 LNHDA, CDR2 SQIVND (reference sequence). This CDR3 has 13 residues. The V end was cut by 5 bases, the J end by 3 bases, with 10 bases between. CDR3 coding DNA: TGTGCCAGTAGTTTCCAGGGGCACACTGAAGCTTTCTTT. Translation gives CASSFQGHTEAFF.

V and J are TRBV7-3 and TRBJ1-1, with 9 bases fitting TRBD1. Germline trimming cut 5 bases from V and 10 bases from J; bases unmatched to any gene: 8. This CDR3 is built from 13 residues. CDR1 SGHTA and CDR2 FQGTGA come from the germline V gene. CDR3 residues: CASSRGQGQRAFF. The CDR3 DNA reads as TGTGCCAGCAGCCGGGGACAGGGCCAGCGAGCTTTCTTT.

The V and J genes are TRBV6-1 and TRBJ2-1; D gene unclear. The CDR3 contains 14 residues. V was trimmed by 3 bases and J by 0 bases, leaving 6 bases between them. Germline lookup yields CDR1 MNHNS and CDR2 SASEGT. CDR3 bases: TGTGCCAGCAGTGACTGGAGCTCCTACAATGAGCAGTTCTTC. Translating gives CASSDWSSYNEQFF.

The V call is TRBV14, the J call TRBJ2-1; the D is unclear. V was trimmed by 1 base and J by 15 bases, leaving 13 bases between them. Germline values: CDR1 SGHDN, CDR2 FVKESK. The CDR3 runs 12 residues. The CDR3 is CASSQVVEYRFF. The DNA of the CDR3 is TGTGCCAGCAGCCAAGTGGTCGAGTATCGGTTCTTC.

The sample holds a few counts of this clone. The rearrangement links TRBV5-8 to TRBJ1-4; possibly TRBD1 for D (6 bases). With 4 bases removed from V and 10 bases from J, the gap between germline ends came to 17 bases. The CDR3 length is 14 residues. Germline-derived CDR1 and CDR2 are SGHTS and YDEGEE. The CDR3, as DNA: TGTGCCAGCAGCCTTGCGGGGGCGGGTGGAAAACTGTTTTTT. Translating gives CASSLAGAGGKLFF.

This clone came up a few times. The chain combines TRBV4-2 with TRBJ1-6; weak D call: TRBD1 (5 bases). Trimming shortened V by 4 bases and J by 3 bases, and 13 bases separated the two germline ends. There are 16 residues in the CDR3. Looked up from germline, CDR1 is LGHNA and CDR2 is YNFKEQ. CDR3 amino acids: CASSPSRGVYNSPLHF. The CDR3 bases are TGTGCCAGCAGCCCGTCACGGGGGGTCTATAATTCACCCCTCCACTTT.

J is TRBJ1-2 and V is TRBV6-1, with D unresolved. The CDR3 is made up of 11 amino acids. V lost 7 bases, J lost 4 bases, and 7 bases lay in between. Germline values: CDR1 MNHNS, CDR2 SASEGT. CDR3 in DNA: TGTGCCAGCACTAGTTTCTATGGCTACACCTTC. Protein sequence: CASTSFYGYTF.

The V and J genes are TRBV6-1 and TRBJ1-2; no definite D call. The V end was cut by 4 bases, the J end by 4 bases, with 10 bases between. This CDR3 has 13 amino acids. Germline V lookup: CDR1 MNHNS, CDR2 SASEGT. The CDR3, as DNA: TGTGCCAGCAGTGGTCCAGTAATCTATGGCTACACCTTC. Amino acid sequence: CASSGPVIYGYTF.

This chain connects TRBV7-2 to TRBJ2-2, with TRBD2 identical over 8 bases. V was clipped by 6 bases and J by 4 bases; unmatched bases: 7. The CDR3 is 15 amino acids. Germline V gene lookup returns CDR1 SGHTA and CDR2 FQGNSA. CDR3 loop: CASRSAGGVTGELFF. The CDR3 DNA reads as TGTGCCAGCAGATCCGCCGGGGGGGTCACCGGGGAGCTGTTTTTT.

This clone was observed a single time. The chain has TRBV9 and TRBJ1-2, with D unclear. The germline V and J ends were trimmed by 0 bases and 8 bases, with 11 bases remaining between them. The CDR3 length is 13 residues. The V gene's germline CDR1 is SGDLS and CDR2 YYNGEE. CDR3 in amino acids: CASSVVSGEGYTF. In nucleotides, the CDR3 is TGTGCCAGCAGCGTAGTGTCCGGGGAGGGCTACACCTTC.

Turning to this clone: One end of the junction varies from germline; a read error may be responsible. This chain uses TRBV7-7 with TRBJ2-3, with 7 nucleotides matching TRBD1. CDR3 size: 13 residues. CDR1 SSHAT and CDR2 FNYEAQ come from the germline V gene (reference sequence). CDR3 loop: CASSATGSGTQYF. For the CDR3, the DNA is TGTGCTAGCAGCGCGACAGGGAGCGGTACGCAGTATTTT.

This clone was seen more than once but under ten times. This sequence joins TRBV19 and TRBJ2-3; 8 bases fit TRBD2. Germline values: CDR1 LNHDA, CDR2 SQIVND (reference sequence). The CDR3 consists of 13 residues. V gave up 5 bases and J gave up 5 bases; unmatched junction bases: 3. CDR3 coding DNA: TGTGCCAGTAGTCGCCTAGCGGGAGATACGCAGTATTTT. Amino acids: CASSRLAGDTQYF.

This clone has just a few counts. This rearrangement joins TRBV19 to TRBJ2-5, with 7 bases aligning to TRBD2. The CDR3 extends over 15 amino acids. Losses at the gene ends were 2 bases for V and 7 bases for J; bases not matched to a gene: 10. Germline CDR1 LNHDA, CDR2 SQIVND (reference sequence). The CDR3 loop reads CASSITSVAGGTQYF. CDR3 in DNA: TGTGCCAGTAGTATAACTAGCGTAGCCGGGGGGACCCAGTACTTC.

The genes are TRBV30 and TRBJ2-7; D remains unclear. Between the trimmed V and J ends, which lost 3 bases and 5 bases, there was a span of 14 bases. The CDR3 consists of 13 residues. The germline gives CDR1 GTSNPN, CDR2 SVGIG (reference sequence). CDR3 loop: CAWSFLSANEQYF. In DNA form, the CDR3 reads TGTGCCTGGAGCTTTCTATCTGCGAACGAGCAGTACTTC.

The chain employs TRBV6-6 and TRBJ1-6, with 9 bases lining up with TRBD1. This CDR3 has 15 residues. V was pared by 6 bases and J by 7 bases, with 7 bases of the junction left unmatched. Germline loops: CDR1 MNHNY, CDR2 SVGAGI (reference sequence). The CDR3 nucleotides are TGTGCCAGCAGCGGAGGGACAGGGCGGAATTCACCCCTCCACTTT. Translating it yields CASSGGTGRNSPLHF.

This clone was detected only a few times. The chain recombines TRBV6-4 with TRBJ1-1; a possible D gene is TRBD1 (5 bases). Germline CDR1 reads MRHNA; CDR2 reads SNTAGT. V was pared by 6 bases and J by 1 base, with 12 bases between. This CDR3 has 14 residues. The DNA of the CDR3 is TGTGCCAGCAGGCAGGGTCAGTCGAACACTGAAGCTTTCTTT. Its translation: CASRQGQSNTEAFF.

This clone appeared a few times. The V gene is TRBV14, the J gene TRBJ2-7, with 9 nucleotides matching TRBD2. The CDR3 loop spans 15 amino acids. In germline, CDR1 is SGHDN, CDR2 FVKESK. V trimming: 5 bases; J trimming: 7 bases; junction bases outside the gene matches: 12. The CDR3 DNA follows: TGTGCCAGCAGCACTGGGCGGGAGGGCCTTTGGGAGCAGTACTTC. Translating gives CASSTGREGLWEQYF.

The chain is built from TRBV18 and TRBJ1-1; 9 bases map to TRBD1. V trimming: 2 bases; J trimming: 4 bases; junction bases outside the gene matches: 5. Germline CDR1 and CDR2: KGHSH and LQKENI. There are 15 residues in the CDR3. CDR3 region: CASSPGTGLGTEAFF. As DNA, the CDR3 is TGTGCCAGCTCACCAGGGACAGGGTTGGGCACTGAAGCTTTCTTT.

This CDR3 is CASSYSRREGEQYF. The CDR3 DNA follows: TGTGCCAGCAGTTACTCGAGGCGGGAGGGTGAGCAGTACTTC. The chain carries TRBV6-6 and TRBJ2-7; TRBD2 matches at 9 bases. The germline V gene has CDR1 MNHNY and CDR2 SVGAGI (reference sequence). The V and J ends lost 0 bases and 7 bases, in that order; junction bases with no gene match: 4. CDR3 length: 14 amino acids.

Only one count was recorded for this clone. The V call is TRBV18, the J call TRBJ2-7; 14 bases agree with TRBD2. Trimming cost V 6 bases and J 6 bases; bases outside gene matches: 7. The CDR3 totals 15 residues. Per germline, CDR1 KGHSH and CDR2 LQKENI. CDR3 protein: CASSPGLAGAVEQYF. The CDR3 DNA is TGTGCCAGCTCTCCGGGACTAGCGGGAGCCGTCGAGCAGTACTTC.

The rearrangement links TRBV7-6 to TRBJ2-5; TRBD2 matches 10 bases. Germline-derived CDR1 and CDR2 are SGHVS and FNYEAQ. With 2 bases clipped from V and 7 bases from J, the junction kept 7 bases outside the gene matches. The CDR3 has 15 residues. In DNA, the CDR3 is TGTGCCAGCAGCTTAAAAGCGGGAGGGCCTGTGACCCAGTACTTC. Translating gives CASSLKAGGPVTQYF. The full variable domain, completed using reference TRBV7-6 and TRBJ2-5, is GAGVSQSPRYKVTKRGQDVALRCDPISGHVSLYWYRQALGQGPEFLTYFNYEAQQDKSGLPNDRFSAERPEGSISTLTIQRTEQRDSAMYRCASSLKAGGPVTQYFGPGTRLLVL.

CDR3: CASSLVVGSYNTEAFF. In nucleotides, the CDR3 is TGTGCCAGCAGCTTAGTCGTGGGCAGTTATAACACTGAAGCTTTCTTT. The chain employs TRBV5-6 and TRBJ1-1; D is ambiguous. This CDR3 comprises 16 residues. V was pared by 2 bases and J by 2 bases, with 16 bases between. Germline V gene sequence: CDR1 SGHDT, CDR2 YYEEEE. The full variable domain, in which reference TRBV5-6 and TRBJ1-1 provide the parts outside the CDR3, is DAGVTQSPTHLIKTRGQQVTLRCSPKSGHDTVSWYQQALGQGPQFIFQYYEEEERQRGNFPDRFSGHQFPNYSSELNVNALLLGDSALYLCASSLVVGSYNTEAFFGQGTRLTVV.

A remark on this clone: One junction end does not reproduce the germline sequence, and a read error may be involved. The J gene is TRBJ2-5, the V gene TRBV7-7; 10 bases agree with TRBD1. The CDR3 is 16 amino acids. CDR1 is SSHAT and CDR2 is FNYEAQ in the germline V gene (reference sequence). This CDR3 reads CASSPNAGQGGETQYF. The CDR3 nucleotides read TGTGCTAGCAGCCCCAACGCCGGACAGGGGGGAGAGACCCAGTACTTC.

This chain connects TRBV2 to TRBJ2-7; D call uncertain. Trimming shortened V by 7 bases and J by 6 bases, and 10 bases separated the two germline ends. CDR1 and CDR2 (germline): SNHLY, FYNNEI. The CDR3 totals 11 residues. CDR3 sequence (DNA): TGTGCCAGCACTGGGCCAGTCGAGCAGTACTTC. Protein product: CASTGPVEQYF. Variable domain in full (rest from reference TRBV2 and TRBJ2-7): EPEVTQTPSHQVTQMGQEVILRCVPISNHLYFYWYRQILGQKVEFLVSFYNNEISEKSEIFDDQFSVERPDGSNFTLKIRSTKLEDSAMYFCASTGPVEQYFGPGTRLTVT.

This clone was counted only a few times. The chain uses TRBV4-2 and TRBJ2-3; a possible D gene is TRBD2 (6 bases). Germline values: CDR1 LGHNA, CDR2 YNFKEQ. Deletions cut 5 bases from V and 5 bases from J, with 26 bases between. The CDR3 extends over 18 amino acids. CDR3 loop: CASSSQGLTAGSEDTQYF. In nucleotides, the CDR3 is TGTGCCAGCAGCTCCCAGGGCCTAACGGCGGGGAGTGAAGATACGCAGTATTTT.

Points on this clone: Germline and junction disagree at one end, which may indicate a read error. The V gene is TRBV7-7, the J gene TRBJ2-3; TRBD1 aligns across 8 bases. The CDR3 consists of 16 residues. From germline, CDR1 is SSHAT and CDR2 FNYEAQ (reference sequence). The CDR3 coding sequence is TGTGCTAGCAGCGAAGACCCTGACAGGGGATGGGATACGCAGTATTTT. Its protein product is CASSEDPDRGWDTQYF.

This clone was detected once. The chain employs TRBV19 and TRBJ1-2; D unresolved. Per the germline V gene, CDR1 is LNHDA and CDR2 is SQIVND (reference sequence). The CDR3 sequence is 13 residues long. Trimming cost V 7 bases and J 6 bases, with 15 bases left between them. CDR3 coding DNA: TGTGCCAGTACCGAGACAAGAGGGCATGGCTACACCTTC. Translating gives CASTETRGHGYTF.

This chain connects TRBV7-3 to TRBJ2-3, with 7 bases identical to TRBD1. V lost 4 bases to trimming and J lost 0 bases; unmatched junction nucleotides: 4. CDR3 length: 15 amino acids. Germline loops: CDR1 SGHTA, CDR2 FQGTGA. CDR3 loop: CASSYRGRSTDTQYF. The DNA of the CDR3 is TGTGCCAGCAGCTACAGGGGACGTAGCACAGATACGCAGTATTTT.

In its sample, this clone was seen a few times. J is TRBJ2-4 and V is TRBV11-3, with D perhaps matching TRBD2 (5 bases). Germline assignment: CDR1 SGHNT and CDR2 YENEEA. This CDR3 contains 12 residues. Trimming took 5 bases from V and 6 from J, leaving 8 bases between them. This CDR3 reads CASSHGGNIQYF. CDR3 sequence (DNA): TGTGCCAGCAGCCATGGAGGAAACATTCAGTACTTC. Filled out from reference TRBV11-3 and TRBJ2-4, the complete variable domain reads EAGVVQSPRYKIIEKKQPVAFWCNPISGHNTLYWYLQNLGQGPELLIRYENEEAVDDSQLPKDRFSAERLKGVDSTLKIQPAELGDSAVYLCASSHGGNIQYFGAGTRLSVL.